A single sample is the source of the 31 T cell receptor beta chains below, sequenced in a study of blood T cell repertoires in COVID-19. The data were produced by immunoSEQ multiplex PCR, yet TCRdb's version contains in-frame clones alone and is incomplete. The sample holds 160,000 or so clones; approximately 88% are singletons and the top ten take 3% to 4%. The sample comprised peripheral blood. Source of these receptors: an older woman who had recovered from COVID-19.

Comment on this clone: The junction does not match germline at one end; this may be a read error. The rearrangement links TRBV7-6 to TRBJ2-1; 8 nucleotides line up with TRBD2. The CDR3 runs to 11 residues. The germline V gene has CDR1 SGHVS and CDR2 FNYEAQ. CDR3 coding DNA: TGTGCCAGCAGCTTAGGGACTAGCCTAATCTTC. Encoded protein: CASSLGTSLIF. Based on the CDR3 plus reference TRBV7-6 and TRBJ2-1, the full variable domain is GAGVSQSPRYKVTKRGQDVALRCDPISGHVSLYWYRQALGQGPEFLTYFNYEAQQDKSGLPNDRFSAERPEGSISTLTIQRTEQRDSAMYRCASSLGTSLIFGPGTRLTVL.

CDR3 sequence: CASSHEPGTRISQEKLFF. CDR3 nucleotide sequence: TGCGCCAGCAGCCATGAACCCGGGACTCGGATTAGCCAGGAAAAACTGTTTTTT. The rearrangement links TRBV4-3 to TRBJ1-4; D might be TRBD1 (5 bases). Germline V gene sequence: CDR1 LGHNA, CDR2 YSLEER. This CDR3 has 18 amino acids. The V and J ends lost 3 bases and 8 bases respectively, with 25 bases between them.

The chain links TRBV6-5 to TRBJ1-2; a possible D gene is TRBD1 (5 bases). V lost 10 bases and J lost 1, with 13 bases in between. The germline V gene encodes CDR1 MNHEY and CDR2 SVGAGI. This CDR3 has 13 residues. The CDR3 region is CAILTANNYGYTF. Written as DNA, the CDR3 is TGTGCCATTCTGACAGCAAATAACTATGGCTACACCTTC.

The rearrangement links TRBV11-2 to TRBJ2-5; 7 nucleotides line up with TRBD1. Germline assignment: CDR1 SGHAT and CDR2 FQNNGV. V lost 0 bases to trimming and J lost 3 bases; unmatched junction nucleotides: 4. The CDR3 length is 15 residues. The CDR3, as DNA: TGTGCCAGCAGCTTAGATGGGACAGAAGAAGAGACCCAGTACTTC. Protein sequence: CASSLDGTEEETQYF. The whole variable domain, remainder taken from reference TRBV11-2 and TRBJ2-5, is EAGVAQSPRYKIIEKRQSVAFWCNPISGHATLYWYQQILGQGPKLLIQFQNNGVVDDSQLPKDRFSAERLKGVDSTLKIQPAKLEDSAVYLCASSLDGTEEETQYFGPGTRLLVL.

The chain carries TRBV23-1 and TRBJ2-5; 8 bases agree with TRBD1. TRBV23-1 is given ORF status, its function remaining uncertain. V lost 0 bases, J lost 3 bases, and 12 bases stayed unmatched. The CDR3 covers 18 residues. The CDR3 is CASSQSKPPGGKEETQYF. The DNA for the CDR3 is TGCGCCAGCAGTCAATCGAAACCCCCAGGGGGCAAAGAAGAGACCCAGTACTTC.

The chain recombines TRBV24-1 with TRBJ2-5; TRBD1 is a possible D gene (6 bases). The V gene's germline CDR1 is KGHDR and CDR2 SFDVKD. The CDR3 consists of 12 residues. V dropped 7 bases and J dropped 5 bases, with 10 bases sitting between them. The CDR3 sequence is CATRGAGETQYF. For the CDR3, the DNA is TGTGCCACCAGGGGGGCCGGGGAGACCCAGTACTTC.

V usage is TRBV6-5 and J usage is TRBJ2-7; D may be TRBD1 (6 bases). The germline CDR1 and CDR2 sequences are MNHEY and SVGAGI. The length of the CDR3 is 12 residues. The V end lost 1 base, the J end lost 6 bases, and 7 bases lay between the germline ends. The CDR3: CASSYLGAEQYF. The CDR3 DNA sequence: TGTGCCAGCAGTTACTTGGGGGCCGAGCAGTACTTC.

This sequence joins TRBV7-9 and TRBJ2-1; 10 bases align to TRBD2. The germline gives CDR1 SEHNR, CDR2 FQNEAQ (reference sequence). V shed 2 bases, J shed 7 bases, and the junction held 8 bases outside the gene matches. The CDR3 has 16 amino acids. Here the CDR3 DNA reads TGTGCCAGCAGCTTAAGCGGAGCGGGGGGGTGGAATGAGCAGTTCTTC. This sequence encodes CASSLSGAGGWNEQFF.

As DNA, the CDR3 is TGTGCCACCAGTGATTCGAACGGACAGTATAATCAGCCCCAGCATTTT. This codes for CATSDSNGQYNQPQHF. This chain joins TRBV24-1 and TRBJ1-5; possibly TRBD1 for D (6 bases). The CDR3 is made up of 16 amino acids. Per the germline V gene, CDR1 is KGHDR and CDR2 is SFDVKD. Trimming took 2 bases from V and 4 from J, leaving 14 bases between them.

V gene TRBV7-3 combines with J gene TRBJ2-1, with D tentatively TRBD1 (6 bases). Germline V gives CDR1 SGHTA, CDR2 FQGTGA. The CDR3 is 17 residues long. Trimming removed 4 bases at V and 8 bases at J, with 24 bases between. Here the CDR3 DNA reads TGTGCCAGCAGCTACCAGGGGCAGGGATATGCATTTTATGAGCAGTTCTTC. This sequence encodes CASSYQGQGYAFYEQFF.

V usage is TRBV28 and J usage is TRBJ1-4; 9 bases agree with TRBD1. The CDR3 has 16 amino acids. Germline CDR1 MDHEN, CDR2 SYDVKM. V lost 1 base and J lost 7; bases outside the gene matches: 7. The CDR3 DNA follows: TGTGCCAGCAGTTTATCGGGGACAGGGTTGAGTGAAAAACTGTTTTTT. Translating gives CASSLSGTGLSEKLFF.

V gene TRBV25-1 combines with J gene TRBJ2-6, with D tentatively TRBD1 (5 bases). The CDR3 extends over 16 amino acids. Looked up from germline, CDR1 is MGHDK and CDR2 is SYGVNS. Trimming removed 2 bases from V and 0 bases from J, with 8 bases in between. The CDR3 loop is CASSEQGTSGANVLTF. In DNA form, the CDR3 reads TGTGCCAGCAGTGAACAGGGAACCTCTGGGGCCAACGTCCTGACTTTC.

This chain links TRBV4-2 with TRBJ2-7, with D perhaps matching TRBD2 (6 bases). Germline V gene data show CDR1 as LGHNA and CDR2 as YNFKEQ. V dropped 1 base and J dropped 2 bases, with 12 bases sitting between them. The length of the CDR3 is 15 residues. CDR3 bases: TGTGCCAGCAGCCAAGTGGTGGAGGGAACCTACGAGCAGTACTTC. This encodes CASSQVVEGTYEQYF.

This chain connects TRBV5-6 to TRBJ2-4; 7 nucleotides match TRBD1. V lost 4 bases, J lost 8 bases, and 6 bases stayed unmatched. CDR1 is SGHDT and CDR2 is YYEEEE in the germline V gene. CDR3 size: 13 residues. The CDR3: CASSGTVRDIQYF. DNA of the CDR3: TGTGCCAGCAGCGGGACAGTCAGAGACATTCAGTACTTC.

This chain uses TRBV28 with TRBJ1-5; TRBD1 agrees at 9 bases. The junction had 9 bases not matched to a gene; V was cut back by 6 bases and J by 6 bases. This CDR3 spans 15 amino acids. The germline gives CDR1 MDHEN, CDR2 SYDVKM. The CDR3 here is CASRTGQGIVQPQHF. The DNA of the CDR3 is TGTGCCAGCAGAACTGGACAGGGGATAGTTCAGCCCCAGCATTTT.

The chain links TRBV2 to TRBJ1-2; D is unresolved. Trimming stripped 1 base from V and 3 bases from J, with 9 bases between. The CDR3 runs to 14 residues. Germline V gives CDR1 SNHLY, CDR2 FYNNEI. The CDR3 DNA reads as TGTGCCAGCAGTGAAGGGGCCAGAGACTATGGCTACACCTTC. Protein: CASSEGARDYGYTF.

The CDR3 sequence: CASSITRGMNTEAFF. The CDR3 nucleotides are TGTGCCAGTAGTATTACCAGGGGGATGAACACTGAAGCTTTCTTT. The rearrangement links TRBV19 to TRBJ1-1, with 7 bases aligning to TRBD1. The CDR3 length is 15 residues. V trimming: 3 bases; J trimming: 0 bases; junction bases outside the gene matches: 4. Germline V gene lookup returns CDR1 LNHDA and CDR2 SQIVND (reference sequence).

The chain combines TRBV5-4 with TRBJ2-5; D possibly corresponds to TRBD2 (5 bases). Germline CDR1 SGHNT, CDR2 YYREEE (reference sequence). The CDR3 loop spans 14 amino acids. V lost 1 base and J 1 base, leaving 8 bases between the germline ends. The CDR3 sequence: CASSLTSRQETQYF. CDR3 DNA: TGTGCCAGCAGCTTGACTAGTCGCCAAGAGACCCAGTACTTC.

The V gene is TRBV2, the J gene TRBJ2-5; 10 bases are a match to TRBD1. CDR1 SNHLY and CDR2 FYNNEI come from the germline V gene. The length of the CDR3 is 16 residues. The trim removed 1 base at V and 5 bases at J, leaving 7 bases unmatched. The CDR3 nucleotides are TGTGCCAGCAGTGAAGATAGACAGGGGGCGAAGGAGACCCAGTACTTC. It codes for CASSEDRQGAKETQYF.

V gene TRBV27 combines with J gene TRBJ2-7; 10 positions match TRBD2. There are 14 residues in the CDR3. Per germline, CDR1 MNHEY and CDR2 SMNVEV (reference sequence). With 3 bases clipped from V and 7 bases from J, the junction kept 6 bases outside the gene matches. The CDR3 DNA sequence: TGTGCCAGCAGTTTGGCTAGCGGGGGCTATGAGCAGTACTTC. The encoded protein is CASSLASGGYEQYF.

The chain is built from TRBV28 and TRBJ2-5, with D hard to call. Germline loops: CDR1 MDHEN, CDR2 SYDVKM. The V end was cut by 6 bases, the J end by 2 bases, with 13 bases between. The CDR3 spans 14 residues. The CDR3 reads CASSPYQVQETQYF. The CDR3 bases are TGTGCCAGCAGCCCTTACCAGGTTCAAGAGACCCAGTACTTC. Full variable domain (remainder filled in from reference TRBV28 and TRBJ2-5): DVKVTQSSRYLVKRTGEKVFLECVQDMDHENMFWYRQDPGLGLRLIYFSYDVKMKEKGDIPEGYSVSREKKERFSLILESASTNQTSMYLCASSPYQVQETQYFGPGTRLLVL.

This clone showed up just once. The J gene is TRBJ1-6, the V gene TRBV28, with 9 bases that match TRBD1. CDR3 length: 16 amino acids. Germline CDR1 reads MDHEN; CDR2 reads SYDVKM. Unmatched junction bases numbered 8, after V lost 4 bases and J lost 7 bases. CDR3 amino acids: CASSSPGQGRNSPLHF. DNA of the CDR3: TGTGCCAGCAGTTCACCCGGACAGGGGCGAAATTCACCCCTCCACTTT.

The rearrangement joins TRBV7-2 to TRBJ2-1; a weak D match, TRBD1 (5 bases). CDR3 length: 12 amino acids. CDR1 and CDR2 from the germline V gene are SGHTA and FQGNSA. Between the trimmed V and J ends, which lost 2 bases and 8 bases, there was a span of 7 bases. CDR3 loop: CASSLQGYEQFF. The CDR3 DNA follows: TGTGCCAGCAGCTTACAGGGATATGAGCAGTTCTTC.

Only one count was recorded for this clone. The chain links TRBV19 to TRBJ1-5; D call uncertain. V lost 3 bases and J 0 bases, leaving 3 bases between the germline ends. The CDR3 is made up of 13 amino acids. CDR1 and CDR2 from the germline V gene are LNHDA and SQIVND (reference sequence). CDR3 coding DNA: TGTGCCAGTAGTATTAGTAGCAATCAGCCCCAGCATTTT. It specifies CASSISSNQPQHF.

Notes on this clone: At one of its ends the junction is not consistent with the germline gene, which may arise from a read error. The chain employs TRBV15 and TRBJ2-2, with TRBD1 matching over 9 bases. Germline V CDR1 and CDR2: LNHNV, YYDKDF (reference sequence). This CDR3 comprises 12 residues. The CDR3 sequence is CATSMMTGGLFF. The CDR3 coding sequence is TGTGCCACCAGCATGATGACAGGGGGGCTGTTTTTT.

This sequence joins TRBV9 and TRBJ2-1, with 7 bases fitting TRBD2. Germline V lookup: CDR1 SGDLS, CDR2 YYNGEE. The V segment lost 0 bases and the J segment 6 bases; nucleotides outside the gene matches: 6. The CDR3 loop spans 15 amino acids. In DNA, the CDR3 is TGTGCCAGCAGCGTAGATCCAGCGGGGAGCAATGAGCAGTTCTTC. It specifies CASSVDPAGSNEQFF.

The V gene is TRBV18, the J gene TRBJ1-2; 8 nucleotides align to TRBD1. Germline V gives CDR1 KGHSH, CDR2 LQKENI. There are 14 residues in the CDR3. Trimming removed 4 bases from V and 7 bases from J; junction bases left unmatched: 8. In DNA form, the CDR3 reads TGTGCCAGCTCACTGTTGACAGGGGAAAGTGGCTACACCTTC. Amino acid sequence: CASSLLTGESGYTF.

Notes on this clone: Additional DNA sequences in this sample encode the identical CDR3. The chain recombines TRBV28 with TRBJ1-2; 7 bases match TRBD1. Per germline, CDR1 MDHEN and CDR2 SYDVKM. With V trimmed by 6 bases and J by 0 bases, 4 bases remained unmatched. This CDR3 contains 14 residues. CDR3 sequence: CASSLGQTNYGYTF. The CDR3 DNA reads as TGTGCCAGCAGCCTGGGACAGACTAACTATGGCTACACCTTC.

The V and J genes are TRBV6-4 and TRBJ1-1; 8 bases are a match to TRBD1. The CDR3 sequence is 13 residues long. Trimming at V came to 5 bases and at J to 3 bases, leaving 2 bases not matched to a gene. Germline values: CDR1 MRHNA, CDR2 SNTAGT. In nucleotides, the CDR3 is TGTGCCAGCAGTAAGACAGGGGACACTGAAGCTTTCTTT. Amino acid sequence: CASSKTGDTEAFF.

This clone was observed once. This chain connects TRBV28 to TRBJ2-5; D unclear. Germline values: CDR1 MDHEN, CDR2 SYDVKM. V lost 4 bases and J lost 4, with 22 bases in between. The CDR3 is made up of 17 amino acids. CDR3 residues: CASSSPPGRSQAETQYF. The CDR3 nucleotides read TGTGCCAGCAGTTCCCCCCCCGGTAGGAGCCAAGCAGAGACCCAGTACTTC.

J is TRBJ1-2 and V is TRBV6-5; 7 bases are a match to TRBD1. Germline lookup yields CDR1 MNHEY and CDR2 SVGAGI. The CDR3 sequence is 15 residues long. V lost 7 bases to trimming and J lost 7 bases; unmatched junction nucleotides: 15. CDR3 protein: CASNKGTAEGAGYTF. CDR3 nucleotides: TGTGCCAGCAATAAAGGGACAGCCGAAGGAGCTGGCTACACCTTC.